The source of this T cell receptor (beta chain) is a study of somatic mutations in cytotoxic T cells in rheumatoid arthritis. On the study more broadly: Certain T-cell populations stained with V beta antibodies were FACS-sorted to nearly 100% purity, and V beta1+ cells were TCRB-sequenced.

The CDR3 loop spans 17 amino acids. Trimming took 7 bases from V and 0 from J, leaving 18 bases between them. Germline V CDR1 and CDR2: SNHLY, FYNNEI. Positively selected by magnetic beads, CD4+ and CD8+ cells were purity-checked by flow cytometry. The method was immunoSEQ multiplex PCR; TCRdb's version includes in-frame clones alone and lacks a portion of them. Among around 6,000 clones listed, 70% to 80% were seen once. Sequencing used CD8+ T cells sorted from blood, obtained at a follow-up visit. J is TRBJ2-2 and V is TRBV2, with D possibly TRBD1 on 6 matching bases. This TCR was recovered from a woman aged 70-85 years with rheumatoid arthritis. CDR3 coding DNA: TGTGCCAGCAAGATGACAGGCCCAAACGCGAACACCGGGGAGCTGTTTTTT. Protein: CASKMTGPNANTGELFF. Filled out from reference TRBV2 and TRBJ2-2, the complete variable domain reads EPEVTQTPSHQVTQMGQEVILRCVPISNHLYFYWYRQILGQKVEFLVSFYNNEISEKSEIFDDQFSVERPDGSNFTLKIRSTKLEDSAMYFCASKMTGPNANTGELFFGEGSRLTVL.